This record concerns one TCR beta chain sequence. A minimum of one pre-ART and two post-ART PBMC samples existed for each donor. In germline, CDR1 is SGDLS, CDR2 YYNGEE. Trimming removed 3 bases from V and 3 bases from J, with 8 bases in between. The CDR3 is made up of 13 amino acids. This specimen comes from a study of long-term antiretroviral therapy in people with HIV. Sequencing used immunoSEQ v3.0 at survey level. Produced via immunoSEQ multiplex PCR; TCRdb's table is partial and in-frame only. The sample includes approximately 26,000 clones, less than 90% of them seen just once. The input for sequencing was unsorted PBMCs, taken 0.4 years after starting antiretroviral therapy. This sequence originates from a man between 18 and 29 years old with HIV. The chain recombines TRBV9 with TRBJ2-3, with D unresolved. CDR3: CASSASRTDTQYF. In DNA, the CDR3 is TGTGCCAGCAGCGCCTCAAGAACAGATACGCAGTATTTT.